These T cell receptor beta chains were read from a single sample in a study of shared clonotypes between healthy human individuals. Data came from immunoSEQ multiplex PCR; TCRdb stores just in-frame clones and leaves some out. The table shows under 2,000,000 clones, with around 96% occurring only once. The source material was naive CD8+ T cells sorted from blood. The origin of the receptors is a man younger than 35 in good health. Both conserved end residues are part of each CDR3. D genes are given only for firm matches. Where a row states a size, it is once, few, many or the class of an expanded clone; other rows omit it.

J gene,D gene,V gene,clone size,CDR3 protein,CDR3 DNA
TRBJ2-1,.,TRBV13,.,CASSLQGGEQFF,TGTGCCAGCAGTCTCCAGGGGGGTGAGCAGTTCTTC
TRBJ2-1,.,TRBV6-5,.,CASSYSTGEVENEQFF,TGTGCCAGCAGTTACTCAACGGGGGAAGTGGAGAATGAGCAGTTCTTC
TRBJ2-3,.,TRBV4-3,once,CASSQDIAGTDTQYF,TGCGCCAGCAGCCAAGACATAGCCGGCACAGATACGCAGTATTTT
TRBJ2-3,.,TRBV27,.,CASSPSSGEKTDTQYF,TGTGCCAGCAGCCCCTCCTCGGGGGAAAAAACAGATACGCAGTATTTT
TRBJ2-7,TRBD1,TRBV28,.,CASRRTGGAYEQYF,TGTGCCAGCAGGCGGACAGGGGGAGCCTACGAGCAGTACTTC
TRBJ2-7,TRBD1,TRBV9,once,CASSVTGALSVEQYF,TGTGCCAGCAGCGTCACAGGGGCCCTCTCGGTAGAGCAGTACTTC
TRBJ2-5,TRBD1,TRBV7-9,.,CASSPDRVQETQYF,TGTGCCAGCAGCCCAGACAGGGTCCAAGAGACCCAGTACTTC
TRBJ1-1,.,TRBV7-9,.,CASSRDTTEAFF,TGTGCCAGCAGCCGGGACACTACTGAAGCTTTCTTT
TRBJ2-1,TRBD2,TRBV7-8,.,CASSPRREVYNEQFF,TGTGCCAGCAGCCCTAGGCGGGAGGTATACAATGAGCAGTTCTTC
TRBJ2-7,.,TRBV29-1,.,CSVGRSSYEQYF,TGCAGCGTGGGCAGGAGCTCCTACGAGCAGTACTTC
TRBJ2-7,.,TRBV4-1,.,CASSQESFPSYEQYF,TGCGCCAGCAGCCAAGAATCCTTCCCGTCCTACGAGCAGTACTTC
TRBJ2-6,TRBD2,TRBV30,once,CALQGGSSGANVLTF,TGTGCCTTGCAGGGCGGGAGCTCTGGGGCCAACGTCCTGACTTTC
TRBJ1-2,.,TRBV6-5,.,CASSYSEVPNYGYTF,TGTGCCAGCAGTTACTCGGAGGTTCCCAACTATGGCTACACCTTC
TRBJ1-1,TRBD1,TRBV27,.,CASSPDRGTTEAFF,TGTGCCAGCAGTCCTGACAGGGGGACCACTGAAGCTTTCTTT
TRBJ1-1,.,TRBV2,.,CASSEGYGGTEAFF,TGTGCCAGCAGTGAAGGTTATGGGGGCACTGAAGCTTTCTTT
TRBJ2-6,TRBD1,TRBV28,.,CASKDTGGVSGANVLTF,TGTGCCAGCAAAGATACAGGGGGCGTCTCTGGGGCCAACGTCCTGACTTTC
TRBJ2-5,TRBD2,TRBV4-1,.,CASSQERARLAGEETQYF,TGCGCCAGCAGCCAAGAAAGAGCTAGGCTAGCGGGAGAAGAGACCCAGTACTTC